This paragraph covers one T cell receptor (beta chain) sequence. Its antigen remains unknown. The PCR made use of 60 Vbeta and 13 Jbeta primers. Sequencing was performed with immunoSEQ multiplex PCR; in TCRdb, only in-frame clones are kept and a portion is missing. The table has 65,000 to 75,000 clones, about 65% seen once; the top ten hold approximately 2%. This specimen belongs to a study of cytomegalovirus exposure and HLA in healthy donors. Whole-study findings and limits: Sequencing depth roughly uniform across donors was assumed in presence/absence analyses. As a later analysis revealed, most CMV-associated TCR beta chains appeared HLA-restricted.

This sequence originates from a woman in her 30s in good health and CMV-seronegative. Sequenced: PBMCs.

The CDR3 spells CSVEDYRANEQYF. CDR3 DNA sequence: TGCAGCGTTGAAGATTACAGGGCCAACGAGCAGTACTTC. The rearrangement uses TRBV29-1 and TRBJ2-5; weak D call: TRBD1 (6 bases). Judging by the DNA end, TRBJ2-7 fits better; the J call may be wrong. The CDR3 spans 13 residues. CDR1 SQVTM and CDR2 ANQGSEA come from the germline V gene.